A selection of T cell receptor beta chains follows, all from one sample in a study of blood T cells in healthy people across ages. MiXCR was run by TCRdb on the 5' RACE reads, yielding one entry per CDR3 protein. Among about a million distinct CDR3 sequences listed, roughly two fifths were seen once. The specimen sequenced was blood. The receptors stem from a man aged 18 to 35 in good health. The CDR3 runs from the conserved cysteine through the conserved F or W. A D gene is named only where the DNA matches it firmly. Rows give clone size only sometimes, using once, few, many, or a class for an expanded clone.

V,size,length,J,D,CDR3,DNA
TRBV7-2,-,14,TRBJ2-3,-,CASSLGRNQGTQYF,TGTGCCAGCAGCTTAGGCCGAAATCAGGGTACGCAGTATTTT
TRBV9,few,15,TRBJ2-7,-,CASSVGSGYSYEQYF,TGTGCCAGCAGCGTAGGAAGCGGATACTCCTACGAGCAGTACTTC
TRBV24-1,-,14,TRBJ2-3,TRBD1,CATSGQGLRDTQYF,TGTGCCACCAGCGGACAGGGCCTCAGGGATACGCAGTATTTT
TRBV9,-,14,TRBJ1-6,-,CASSVTEGNSPLHF,TGTGCCAGCAGCGTAACCGAGGGTAATTCACCCCTCCACTTT
TRBV10-3,-,8,TRBJ1-5,-,CAIEVTHF,TGTGCCATAGAGGTAACGCATTTT
TRBV12-3/TRBV12-4,few,15,TRBJ1-2,TRBD1,CASSSTTGTGSGYTF,TGTGCCAGCAGTTCGACGACCGGGACAGGGAGCGGCTACACCTTC
TRBV12-3/TRBV12-4,-,14,TRBJ1-2,TRBD1,CASSLQGAGYGYTF,TGTGCCAGCAGTTTACAGGGGGCAGGCTATGGCTACACCTTC
TRBV12-3/TRBV12-4,-,13,TRBJ1-1,-,CASSRGEGWEAFF,TGTGCCAGCAGCCGGGGGGAGGGATGGGAAGCTTTCTTT
TRBV7-9,many,12,TRBJ1-2,-,CASSLRGHGYTF,TGTGCCAGCAGCTTGAGGGGACATGGCTACACCTTC
TRBV27,-,14,TRBJ1-6,-,CASREGTYSTPLHF,TGTGCCAGCCGTGAAGGAACCTACTCGACACCCCTCCACTTT
TRBV12-3/TRBV12-4,few,15,TRBJ2-3,TRBD2,CASSPGLVGTDTQYF,TGTGCCAGCAGCCCCGGACTAGTGGGCACAGATACGCAGTATTTT
TRBV6-6,-,16,TRBJ1-6,TRBD1,CASRLTTGGIMSPLHF,TGTGCCAGCAGACTTACTACAGGGGGTATTATGTCACCCCTCCACTTT
TRBV6-5,few,14,TRBJ1-5,TRBD1,CASSPGQLDQPQHF,TGTGCCAGCAGCCCGGGACAGCTGGATCAGCCCCAGCATTTT